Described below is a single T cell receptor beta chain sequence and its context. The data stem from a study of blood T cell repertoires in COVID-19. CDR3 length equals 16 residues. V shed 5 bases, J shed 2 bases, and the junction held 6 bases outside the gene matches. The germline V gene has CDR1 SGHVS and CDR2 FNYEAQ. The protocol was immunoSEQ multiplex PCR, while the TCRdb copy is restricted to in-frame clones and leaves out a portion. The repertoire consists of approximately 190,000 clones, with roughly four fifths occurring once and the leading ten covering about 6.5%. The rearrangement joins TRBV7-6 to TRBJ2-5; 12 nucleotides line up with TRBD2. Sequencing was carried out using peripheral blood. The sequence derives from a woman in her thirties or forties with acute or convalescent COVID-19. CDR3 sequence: CASSPRTSGEQETQYF. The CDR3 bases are TGTGCCAGCAGCCCTCGGACTAGCGGGGAACAAGAGACCCAGTACTTC.